This record concerns one TCR beta chain sequence. Time point: blood 4 weeks post-SBRT, at nephrectomy. Stated treatment: 15 Gy SBRT to primary tumor, nephrectomy 4 weeks later. Nephrectomy followed 15 Gy stereotactic body radiation by 4 weeks. Serial blood draws occurred at baseline and 2 and 4 weeks post-SBRT. Clear cell pathology was present in this patient's renal cell carcinoma. The data were obtained in a study of radiation and T cells in renal cell carcinoma. This CDR3 comprises 14 residues. Between the trimmed V and J ends, which lost 0 bases and 0 bases, there was a span of 7 bases. The V gene's germline CDR1 is SGHDT and CDR2 YYEEEE. TCRdb's table, derived via immunoSEQ multiplex PCR, lists solely in-frame clones and lacks some. The table lists about 43,000 clones, roughly 82% of them singletons.

This material consisted of blood, taken from a patient whose treatment included radiotherapy and nephrectomy. This clonotype was sampled from a woman in her 70s with renal cell carcinoma. The chain has TRBV5-6 and TRBJ2-7, with a weak D call TRBD2 (5 bases). The CDR3 DNA follows: TGTGCCAGCAGCTTGGTGACTACCTCCTACGAGCAGTACTTC. Translated: CASSLVTTSYEQYF.